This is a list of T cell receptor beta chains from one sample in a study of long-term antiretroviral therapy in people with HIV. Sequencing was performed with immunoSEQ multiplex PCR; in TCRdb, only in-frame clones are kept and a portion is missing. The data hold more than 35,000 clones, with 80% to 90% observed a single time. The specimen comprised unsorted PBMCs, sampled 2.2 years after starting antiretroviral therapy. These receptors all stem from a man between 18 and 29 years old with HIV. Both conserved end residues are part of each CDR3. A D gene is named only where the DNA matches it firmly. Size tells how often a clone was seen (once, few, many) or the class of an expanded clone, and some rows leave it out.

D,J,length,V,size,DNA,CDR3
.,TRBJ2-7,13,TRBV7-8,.,TGTGCCAGCAGTTTGGGGGTCGGCTACGAGCAGTACTTC,CASSLGVGYEQYF
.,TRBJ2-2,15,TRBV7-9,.,TGTGCCAGCAGCTCACAGGCGGACAACACCGGGGAGCTGTTTTTT,CASSSQADNTGELFF
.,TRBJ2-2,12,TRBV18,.,TGTGCCAGCTCACCACGAACCGGGGAGCTGTTTTTT,CASSPRTGELFF
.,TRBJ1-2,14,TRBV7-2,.,TGTGCCAGCAGCTTGGGGGGGTTAGCCTATGGCTACACCTTC,CASSLGGLAYGYTF
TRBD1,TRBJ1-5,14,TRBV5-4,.,TGTGCCAGCAGCCGAGGGACAGGGGATCAGCCCCAGCATTTT,CASSRGTGDQPQHF
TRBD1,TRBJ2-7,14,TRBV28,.,TGTGCCAGCGGGTTGGGGCAGGGGGCCTACGAGCAGTACTTC,CASGLGQGAYEQYF
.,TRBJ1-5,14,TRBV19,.,TGTGCCAGTAGTATCTGGGGCAGTAATCAGCCCCAGCATTTT,CASSIWGSNQPQHF
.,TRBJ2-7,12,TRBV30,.,TGTGCCTGGAGCGACAGTCCCTACGAGCAGTACTTC,CAWSDSPYEQYF
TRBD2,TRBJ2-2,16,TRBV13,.,TGTGCCAGCAGCATACTAGCGGGGGAAAACACCGGGGAGCTGTTTTTT,CASSILAGENTGELFF
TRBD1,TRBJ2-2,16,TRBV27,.,TGTGCCAGCAGTTTATTGGGACAGGGGAACACCGGGGAGCTGTTTTTT,CASSLLGQGNTGELFF
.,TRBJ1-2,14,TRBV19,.,TGTGCCAGTAGATCCAGGGGCCAAAACTATGGCTACACCTTC,CASRSRGQNYGYTF
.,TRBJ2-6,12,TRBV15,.,TGTGCCACCAGCAGAGACTCGGGCGTCCTGACTTTC,CATSRDSGVLTF
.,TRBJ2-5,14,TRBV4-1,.,TGCGCCAGCAGCCAAGATCCTAGCGAAGAGACCCAGTACTTC,CASSQDPSEETQYF
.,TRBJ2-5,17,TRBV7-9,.,TGTGCCAGCAGCTTACCCTCAGGGAGAGGGGACCAAGAGACCCAGTACTTC,CASSLPSGRGDQETQYF
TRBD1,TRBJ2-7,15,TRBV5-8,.,TGTGCCAGCAGCTTGGTAGGGACAGGCTCCTACGAGCAGTACTTC,CASSLVGTGSYEQYF
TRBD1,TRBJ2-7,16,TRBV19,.,TGTGCCAGTAGTTTCGGACAGGGAAATATTGGCTACGAGCAGTACTTC,CASSFGQGNIGYEQYF
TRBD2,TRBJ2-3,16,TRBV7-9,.,TGTGCCAGCAGCTTAGTAGCGGGCACTAGCACAGATACGCAGTATTTT,CASSLVAGTSTDTQYF
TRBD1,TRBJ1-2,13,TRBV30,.,TGTGCCTGGAGTCGGACAGGGTATTATGGCTACACCTTC,CAWSRTGYYGYTF
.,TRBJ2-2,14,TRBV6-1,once,TGTGCCAGCAGTGAATCTCCTTACACCGGGGAGCTGTTTTTT,CASSESPYTGELFF
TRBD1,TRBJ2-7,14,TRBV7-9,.,TGTGCCAGCAGCTTAGGGGACAGGGTGGACGAGCAGTACTTC,CASSLGDRVDEQYF
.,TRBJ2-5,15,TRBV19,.,TGTGCCAGTAGTCTTGGGGGGACGGTCCAAGAGACCCAGTACTTC,CASSLGGTVQETQYF
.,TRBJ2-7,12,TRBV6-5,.,TGTGCCAGCAGCCCGACTACCTACGAGCAGTACTTC,CASSPTTYEQYF
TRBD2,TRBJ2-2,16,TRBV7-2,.,TGTGCCAGCAGCCCCAGCGGGGGGTCGAACACCGGGGAGCTGTTTTTT,CASSPSGGSNTGELFF
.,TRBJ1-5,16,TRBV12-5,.,TGTGCTAGTGGTTTGTCCGTGGGGGGAATGAGGCAGCCCCAGCATTTT,CASGLSVGGMRQPQHF
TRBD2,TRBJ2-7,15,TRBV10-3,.,TGTGCCATCAGTCGGCCGACTAGCGGAGCCTCGGAGCAGTACTTC,CAISRPTSGASEQYF
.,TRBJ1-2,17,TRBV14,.,TGTGCCAGCAGCCAAGATCCGAATCCGACAGTCACATATGGCTACACCTTC,CASSQDPNPTVTYGYTF
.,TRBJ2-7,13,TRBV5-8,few,TGTGCCAGCAGCTTCGCCTCGCCCTACGAGCAGTACTTC,CASSFASPYEQYF
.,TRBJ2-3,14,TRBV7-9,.,TGTGCCAGCAGCCCCGGACAGTACACAGATACGCAGTATTTT,CASSPGQYTDTQYF
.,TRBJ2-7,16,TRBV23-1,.,TGCGCCAGCAGTCAATCGATTATAAGCGGTACCTACGAGCAGTACTTC,CASSQSIISGTYEQYF
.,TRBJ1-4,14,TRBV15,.,TGTGCCACCAGCAGTTGGTCTTTTAATGAAAAACTGTTTTTT,CATSSWSFNEKLFF
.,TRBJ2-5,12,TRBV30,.,TGTGCCTGGAGGGGTCTGCAAGAGACCCAGTACTTC,CAWRGLQETQYF
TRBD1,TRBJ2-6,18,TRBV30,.,TGTGCCTGGGGGACTCCGGGACAGGGGCCTCCTGGGGCCAACGTCCTGACTTTC,CAWGTPGQGPPGANVLTF
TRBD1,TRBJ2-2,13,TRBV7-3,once,TGTGCCACGGGGACAGGGAGTACCGGGGAGCTGTTTTTT,CATGTGSTGELFF
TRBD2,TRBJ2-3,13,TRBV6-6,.,TGTGCCAGCAGTTACGGCACAGCGGGGGCTAGGGAATTT,CASSYGTAGAREF
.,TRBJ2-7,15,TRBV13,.,TGTGCCAGCAGCTTAGGCGGGGCCCCCGTCTACGAGCAGTACTTC,CASSLGGAPVYEQYF
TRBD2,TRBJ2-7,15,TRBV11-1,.,TGTGCCAGCAGCTTAGGAACTAGCGGGATCCACGAGCAGTACTTC,CASSLGTSGIHEQYF
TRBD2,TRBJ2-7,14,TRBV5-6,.,TGTGCCAGCAGCTCGGGACTAACCACCTACGAGCAGTACTTC,CASSSGLTTYEQYF
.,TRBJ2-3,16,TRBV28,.,TGTGCCAGCAGTTCTCTAATCAACCGAGGGGCAGATACGCAGTATTTT,CASSSLINRGADTQYF
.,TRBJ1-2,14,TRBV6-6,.,TGTGTTGGGAGTGGTGGGGCCCGCATTTATGGCTACACCTTC,CVGSGGARIYGYTF
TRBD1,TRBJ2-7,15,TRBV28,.,TGTGCCAGCAGTTTATGGGGGACAGGGATCACCGAGCAGTACTTC,CASSLWGTGITEQYF
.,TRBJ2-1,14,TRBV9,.,TGTGCCAGCAGCGTAATCCCCGATCCCGTTGAGCAGTTCTTC,CASSVIPDPVEQFF
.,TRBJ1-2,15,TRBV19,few,TGTGCCAGTAGTGGGTCTTTGGGTTCTGGACTTGGCTACACCTTC,CASSGSLGSGLGYTF
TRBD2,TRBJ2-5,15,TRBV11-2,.,TGTGCCAGCAGCTCTCAACTAGCGTACCAAGAGACCCAGTACTTC,CASSSQLAYQETQYF
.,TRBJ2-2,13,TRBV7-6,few,TGTGCCAGCAGCCGCAGCGGCACCGGGGAGCTGTTTTTT,CASSRSGTGELFF
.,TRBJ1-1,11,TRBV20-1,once,TGCAGTGCTAGAATATCCCCTCGAGCTTTCTTT,CSARISPRAFF
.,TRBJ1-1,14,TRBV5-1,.,TGCGCCAGCAGCCCGATCGGGGGGGGAACTGAAGCTTTCTTT,CASSPIGGGTEAFF
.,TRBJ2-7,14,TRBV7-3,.,TGTGCCAGCAGCCCCATGGGCGGCTCCTACGAGCAGTACTTC,CASSPMGGSYEQYF
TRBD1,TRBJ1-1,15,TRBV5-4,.,TGTGCCAGCAGCGACGGGACAGGGGGCTCGTCGTCCGCTTTCTTT,CASSDGTGGSSSAFF
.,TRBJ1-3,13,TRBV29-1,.,TGCAGCGTTGGTAAGGACTCTGGAAACACCATATATTTT,CSVGKDSGNTIYF
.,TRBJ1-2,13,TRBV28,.,TGTGCCACCAAGGGTTCAATTGACTATGGCTACACCTTC,CATKGSIDYGYTF
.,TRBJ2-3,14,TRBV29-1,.,TGCAGCGTTGTGAACAGAGCTAGCACAGATACGCAGTATTTT,CSVVNRASTDTQYF
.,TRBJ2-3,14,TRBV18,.,TGTGCCAGCTCACCCGGGTTGAGCACAGATACGCAGTATTTT,CASSPGLSTDTQYF
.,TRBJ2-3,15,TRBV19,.,TGTGCCAGTAGTATTTTCGGAGGCTTCACAGATACGCAGTATTTT,CASSIFGGFTDTQYF